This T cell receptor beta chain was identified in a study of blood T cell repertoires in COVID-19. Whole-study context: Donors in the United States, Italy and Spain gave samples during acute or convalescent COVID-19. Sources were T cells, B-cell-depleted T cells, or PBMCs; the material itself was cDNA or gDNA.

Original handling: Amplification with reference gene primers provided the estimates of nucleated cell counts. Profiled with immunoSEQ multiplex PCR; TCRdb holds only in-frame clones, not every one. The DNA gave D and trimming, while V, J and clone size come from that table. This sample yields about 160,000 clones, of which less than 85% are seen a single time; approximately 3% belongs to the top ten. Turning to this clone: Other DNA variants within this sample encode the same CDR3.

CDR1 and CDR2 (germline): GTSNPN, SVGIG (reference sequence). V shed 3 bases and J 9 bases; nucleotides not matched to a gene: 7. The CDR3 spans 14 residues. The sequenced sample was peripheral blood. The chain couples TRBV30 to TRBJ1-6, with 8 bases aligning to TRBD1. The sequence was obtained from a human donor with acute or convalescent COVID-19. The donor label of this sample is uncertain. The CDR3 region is CAWRSGTGGSPLHF. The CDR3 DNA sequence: TGTGCCTGGAGATCAGGGACAGGCGGTTCACCCCTCCACTTT.